The 31 T cell receptor beta chains below were found in one sample sequenced in a study of response to subunit inactivated influenza vaccine. TCRdb reprocessed the RT-PCR reads via MiXCR and lists one record per CDR3 protein. The table records about 480,000 distinct CDR3 sequences, 10% to 15% of them present only once. The sequenced sample was PBMCs from blood, obtained roughly 45 days after vaccination. The receptors were gathered from a man over 45 who received an inactivated influenza vaccine.

This clonotype was picked up a small number of times. The gene calls are TRBV5-1 and TRBJ2-7; D possibly corresponds to TRBD2 (5 bases). CDR3 length: 16 residues. With 1 base removed from V and 0 bases from J, the gap between germline ends came to 14 bases. CDR1 and CDR2 (germline): SGHRS, YFSETQ. This chain's CDR3 is CASSLSPGRSSYEQYF. CDR3 DNA sequence: TGCGCCAGCAGCTTGTCCCCGGGAAGGAGCTCCTACGAGCAGTACTTC. Full variable domain (remainder filled in from reference TRBV5-1 and TRBJ2-7): KAGVTQTPRYLIKTRGQQVTLSCSPISGHRSVSWYQQTPGQGLQFLFEYFSETQRNKGNFPGRFSGRQFSNSRSEMNVSTLELGDSALYLCASSLSPGRSSYEQYFGPGTRLTVT.

The J gene is TRBJ1-5, the V gene TRBV21-1. TRBV21-1 corresponds to a pseudogene. The CDR3 covers 15 residues. The CDR3 bases are TGTGCCAGCAGCAGAAAGGGGAGGATGGGTCAGCCCCAGCATTTT. It yields the protein CASSRKGRMGQPQHF.

The V and J genes are TRBV18 and TRBJ2-6, with D possibly TRBD2 on 6 matching bases. The V and J ends lost 5 bases and 2 bases respectively, with 16 bases between them. This CDR3 has 17 amino acids. Looked up from germline, CDR1 is KGHSH and CDR2 is LQKENI. The CDR3 nucleotides read TGTGCCAGCTCAGGAATGGCCTCGGGGGCTGGGGCCAACGTCCTGACTTTC. It specifies CASSGMASGAGANVLTF.

The sample holds a few counts of this clonotype. The V gene is TRBV24-1, the J gene TRBJ2-1; 7 bases fit TRBD2. From germline, CDR1 is KGHDR and CDR2 SFDVKD. V lost 3 bases, J lost 7 bases, and 8 bases stayed unmatched. This CDR3 has 15 amino acids. The CDR3 DNA sequence: TGTGCCACCAGTGATGTTGGCGGGGGAAGGAATGAGCAGTTCTTC. Residues: CATSDVGGGRNEQFF.

The J gene is TRBJ1-1, the V gene TRBV12-3 or TRBV12-4, with D unresolved. Trimming removed 7 bases at V and 0 bases at J, with 12 bases between. The length of the CDR3 is 14 residues. The CDR3 here is CASNPVGMNTEAFF. The CDR3 DNA is TGTGCCAGCAACCCCGTTGGAATGAACACTGAAGCTTTCTTT.

The chain uses TRBV9 and TRBJ2-4; TRBD2 aligns across 7 bases. The J segment lost 2 bases and the V segment lost 0 bases, leaving 5 bases of the junction unmatched. The V gene's germline CDR1 is SGDLS and CDR2 YYNGEE. The CDR3 runs to 16 residues. As DNA, the CDR3 is TGTGCCAGCAGCGTAGAAGGCGGGAGAACCAAAAACATTCAGTACTTC. This gives the protein CASSVEGGRTKNIQYF.

This clonotype was seen only a few times. CDR3 sequence (DNA): TGTGCCAGCAGCCGAGCCCAGGGTGCAGATACGCAGTATTTT. Amino acid sequence: CASSRAQGADTQYF. J is TRBJ2-3 and V is TRBV4-2; D perhaps matches TRBD1 (5 bases). V lost 4 bases and J lost 4, with 12 bases in between. Germline-derived CDR1 and CDR2 are LGHNA and YNFKEQ. The CDR3 runs to 14 residues.

The chain links TRBV6-2 or TRBV6-3 to TRBJ2-1; 8 bases agree with TRBD2. CDR1 is MNHEY, CDR2 SVGEGT, per germline. Germline trimming cut 7 bases from V and 8 bases from J; bases unmatched to any gene: 10. The CDR3 consists of 14 residues. The CDR3 DNA reads TGTGCCAGCAATCAGCGGGGGTCTAGGGATGAGCAGTTCTTC. This sequence encodes CASNQRGSRDEQFF.

The chain recombines TRBV29-1 with TRBJ2-4; D unresolved. In germline, CDR1 is SQVTM, CDR2 ANQGSEA. The CDR3 length is 15 residues. V dropped 4 bases and J dropped 3 bases, with 16 bases sitting between them. The chain's CDR3 is CSVAKNLYLKNIQYF. The CDR3, as DNA: TGCAGCGTTGCGAAAAACCTATATCTCAAAAACATTCAGTACTTC.

This clonotype was seen more than once but under ten times. The V gene is TRBV20-1, the J gene TRBJ1-6; D unresolved. V lost 3 bases and J 4 bases, leaving 13 bases between the germline ends. The CDR3 has 15 residues. Germline V gene sequence: CDR1 DFQATT, CDR2 SNEGSKA (reference sequence). As DNA, the CDR3 is TGCAGTGCTAGGGTTGAAGGATTTTATAATTCACCCCTCCACTTT. This translates into CSARVEGFYNSPLHF.

This chain's CDR3 is CSARGTGGNTEAFF. The CDR3 coding sequence is TGCAGTGCTAGAGGTACAGGGGGGAACACTGAAGCTTTCTTT. The chain couples TRBV20-1 to TRBJ1-1, with 8 bases identical to TRBD1. The germline V gene encodes CDR1 DFQATT and CDR2 SNEGSKA (reference sequence). CDR3 size: 14 residues. V shed 1 base and J 1 base; nucleotides not matched to a gene: 2.

This clonotype has just a few counts. The rearrangement joins TRBV28 to TRBJ2-6; no clear D. The germline V and J ends were trimmed by 3 bases and 4 bases, with 7 bases remaining between them. The CDR3 totals 14 residues. CDR1 and CDR2 (germline): MDHEN, SYDVKM. CDR3 sequence reads: CASSFHPGANVLTF. Here the CDR3 DNA reads TGTGCCAGCAGTTTCCATCCCGGGGCCAACGTCCTGACTTTC.

This clonotype was recorded a few times. V and J are TRBV28 and TRBJ2-5; a weak D match, TRBD2 (5 bases). Trimming removed 3 bases at V and 4 bases at J, with 30 bases between. Germline assignment: CDR1 MDHEN and CDR2 SYDVKM. This CDR3 has 20 residues. The CDR3 here is CASSFPLTLFTAERRETQYF. The CDR3 DNA follows: TGTGCCAGCAGTTTTCCGCTGACCCTATTCACAGCCGAGCGGAGAGAGACCCAGTACTTC.

V usage is TRBV5-6 and J usage is TRBJ2-3, with TRBD2 as a possible D gene (5 bases). Trimming stripped 1 base from V and 3 bases from J, with 21 bases between. CDR1 is SGHDT and CDR2 is YYEEEE in the germline V gene. The CDR3 has 18 amino acids. The CDR3 DNA sequence: TGTGCCAGCAGCTTGTATACCCACATAGCGCTTGGAACAGATACGCAGTATTTT. Translating it yields CASSLYTHIALGTDTQYF.

This clonotype was observed a handful of times. The CDR3 nucleotides read TGCGCCAGCAGCCAAGAGACAGCAAACACTGAAGCTTTCTTT. Encoded protein: CASSQETANTEAFF. The genes are TRBV4-1 and TRBJ1-1; D may be TRBD1 (5 bases). The CDR3 is 14 amino acids. The germline gives CDR1 MGHRA, CDR2 YSYEKL. The germline V and J ends were trimmed by 0 bases and 2 bases, with 7 bases remaining between them.

The chain couples TRBV27 to TRBJ1-3; 8 bases agree with TRBD1. The J segment lost 4 bases and the V segment lost 4 bases, leaving 6 bases of the junction unmatched. Germline V lookup: CDR1 MNHEY, CDR2 SMNVEV (reference sequence). This CDR3 spans 15 amino acids. The CDR3 region has the DNA TGTGCCAGCAGTTCCTTCAGGGGGCGCGGAAACACCATATATTTT. Translating it yields CASSSFRGRGNTIYF.

This clonotype was seen ten or more times. The genes are TRBV10-3 and TRBJ2-3; 9 nucleotides align to TRBD1. In germline, CDR1 is ENHRY, CDR2 SYGVKD. The CDR3 loop spans 17 amino acids. After removal of 4 bases from V and 3 bases from J, the junction contained 11 bases not matched to a gene. The CDR3 is CAISGPGGQGMTDTQYF. CDR3 DNA sequence: TGTGCCATCAGTGGACCCGGTGGACAGGGGATGACAGATACGCAGTATTTT.

This clonotype was found many times. CDR3 loop: CASSPGTGSVNEQFF. The CDR3 DNA follows: TGTGCCAGCAGCCCCGGGACAGGGTCCGTCAATGAGCAGTTCTTC. V usage is TRBV7-9 and J usage is TRBJ2-1; 9 positions match TRBD1. The CDR3 runs 15 residues. Germline values: CDR1 SEHNR, CDR2 FQNEAQ (reference sequence). Unmatched junction bases numbered 8, after V lost 5 bases and J lost 6 bases.

The J gene is TRBJ2-7, the V gene TRBV2, with D uncertain. Trimming took off 2 bases at V and 4 bases at J, with 6 bases between the two ends. The CDR3 consists of 12 residues. CDR1 is SNHLY, CDR2 FYNNEI, per germline. DNA of the CDR3: TGTGCCAGCAGTGAAATAGAATACGAGCAGTACTTC. Its translation: CASSEIEYEQYF.

This clonotype was found once. V gene TRBV5-1 combines with J gene TRBJ1-2; D gene uncertain. The V gene lost 4 bases and the J gene lost 3 bases, with 13 bases spanning the gap. Per germline, CDR1 SGHRS and CDR2 YFSETQ. The CDR3 consists of 14 residues. CDR3 in DNA: TGCGCCAGCAGCCCGACGACGGCGGACTATGGCTACACCTTC. It translates to CASSPTTADYGYTF.

This clonotype was seen many times. This chain links TRBV20-1 with TRBJ1-2, with 10 bases fitting TRBD1. The trim removed 3 bases at V and 4 bases at J, leaving 5 bases unmatched. Germline V gene data show CDR1 as DFQATT and CDR2 as SNEGSKA (reference sequence). This CDR3 contains 14 residues. The DNA for the CDR3 is TGCAGTGCTAGCGGACAGGGGGTCTCCTATGGCTACACCTTC. It translates to CSASGQGVSYGYTF.

This clonotype was seen a few times. The chain employs TRBV20-1 and TRBJ1-3, with D possibly TRBD1 on 6 matching bases. The CDR3 has 14 residues. Trimming shortened V by 4 bases and J by 4 bases, and 14 bases separated the two germline ends. CDR1 and CDR2 (germline): DFQATT, SNEGSKA (reference sequence). Here the CDR3 DNA reads TGCAGTGCTATTCGGGGGCTGGGCGGAAACACCATATATTTT. Protein: CSAIRGLGGNTIYF.

The chain uses TRBV6-2 or TRBV6-3 and TRBJ2-2, with D uncertain. V was trimmed by 2 bases and J by 6 bases, leaving 13 bases between them. The CDR3 has 15 residues. Germline V gene data show CDR1 as MNHEY and CDR2 as SVGEGT. As DNA, the CDR3 is TGTGCCAGCAGTTACCAAGACGCCGACTCCGGGGAGCTGTTTTTT. Translated, it gives CASSYQDADSGELFF.

The chain combines TRBV6-1 with TRBJ2-6; 9 bases map to TRBD1. V lost 8 bases to trimming and J lost 1 base; unmatched junction nucleotides: 6. Germline assignment: CDR1 MNHNS and CDR2 SASEGT. This CDR3 has 16 residues. The CDR3 loop reads CASQPGQGSGANVLTF. The CDR3 DNA is TGTGCCAGCCAACCGGGACAGGGATCTGGGGCCAACGTCCTGACTTTC.

CDR3 amino acids: CASSSGLAGVEYF. CDR3 coding DNA: TGTGCCAGCAGCTCGGGACTAGCGGGAGTGGAGTACTTC. The chain links TRBV7-2 to TRBJ2-7, with 14 nucleotides matching TRBD2. This CDR3 has 13 residues. J was trimmed by 11 bases and V by 4 bases; bases with no gene match: 4. Germline V gives CDR1 SGHTA, CDR2 FQGNSA.

This clonotype was recorded once. This chain connects TRBV5-1 to TRBJ1-1, with 12 bases lining up with TRBD1. The CDR3 sequence is 16 residues long. The ends lost 4 bases at V and 3 bases at J; junction bases unmatched: 7. Germline V CDR1 and CDR2: SGHRS, YFSETQ. The CDR3 here is CASSPGTGGRYTEAFF. CDR3 in DNA: TGCGCCAGCAGCCCCGGGACAGGGGGCAGGTACACTGAAGCTTTCTTT.

There are a few counts of this clonotype. The rearrangement uses TRBV7-2 and TRBJ2-3; D is uncertain. CDR1 SGHTA and CDR2 FQGNSA come from the germline V gene. The germline V and J ends were trimmed by 1 base and 2 bases, with 10 bases remaining between them. The CDR3 contains 15 residues. CDR3 protein: CASSLVSSNTDTQYF. CDR3 bases: TGTGCCAGCAGCTTAGTGAGTAGCAACACAGATACGCAGTATTTT. The full variable domain, its missing parts supplied by reference TRBV7-2 and TRBJ2-3, is GAGVSQSPSNKVTEKGKDVELRCDPISGHTALYWYRQSLGQGLEFLIYFQGNSAPDKSGLPSDRFSAERTGGSVSTLTIQRTQQEDSAVYLCASSLVSSNTDTQYFGPGTRLTVL.

At least ten counts were recorded for this clonotype. This chain connects TRBV9 to TRBJ2-1; TRBD2 matches 13 bases. The CDR3 is 15 residues long. Germline V gene sequence: CDR1 SGDLS, CDR2 YYNGEE. The ends lost 0 bases at V and 6 bases at J; junction bases unmatched: 0. The CDR3 nucleotides read TGTGCCAGCAGCGTAGGACTAGCGGGAGGCAATGAGCAGTTCTTC. Protein sequence: CASSVGLAGGNEQFF.

At least ten counts were recorded for this clonotype. This chain joins TRBV12-3 or TRBV12-4 and TRBJ1-6; tentative D call: TRBD1 (5 bases). Trimming left V 0 bases short and J 7 bases short, with 7 bases between. This CDR3 has 14 amino acids. The CDR3 protein is CASSLADTNSPLHF. CDR3 coding DNA: TGTGCCAGCAGTTTAGCGGACACAAATTCACCCCTCCACTTT.

This clonotype occurred a few times. The gene calls are TRBV6-2 or TRBV6-3 and TRBJ2-1; TRBD2 matches at 10 bases. The CDR3 is 16 amino acids. Looked up from germline, CDR1 is MNHEY and CDR2 is SVGEGT. V was clipped by 2 bases and J by 5 bases; unmatched bases: 6. The CDR3 loop reads CASSYVPSGGNNEQFF. CDR3 bases: TGTGCCAGCAGTTACGTTCCTAGCGGGGGCAACAATGAGCAGTTCTTC.

The sample holds many counts of this clonotype. The chain carries TRBV12-3 or TRBV12-4 and TRBJ2-7, with 9 bases aligning to TRBD1. The V gene end was trimmed by 3 bases and the J gene end by 5 bases; junction bases not matched to a gene: 2. The CDR3 length is 13 residues. CDR3 in DNA: TGTGCCAGCAGTTTTGGACAGGGGCACGAGCAGTACTTC. It yields the protein CASSFGQGHEQYF.